This T cell receptor beta chain was recovered during a study of blood T cell repertoires in COVID-19. Study-wide context: COVID-19 samples collected from the United States, Italy and Spain covered acute and convalescent phases.

Repertoires were generated with immunoSEQ multiplex PCR, while TCRdb's copy carries only in-frame clones and drops some. This sample yields more than 300,000 clones, of which 85% to 90% are seen a single time; more than 9% belongs to the top ten. Trimming shortened V by 6 bases and J by 8 bases, and 10 bases separated the two germline ends. Looked up from germline, CDR1 is MNHEY and CDR2 is SVGAGI. The CDR3 has 12 residues. Sequencing input: PBMCs or T cells enriched from blood (not recorded which). The receptor was derived from a woman between 18 and 29 years old who had recovered from COVID-19. The V call is TRBV6-5, the J call TRBJ1-4, with D possibly matching TRBD1 (6 bases). The DNA of the CDR3 is TGTGCCAGCAGGGGAGGGGGGGAAAAACTGTTTTTT. This sequence encodes CASRGGGEKLFF.